The clone carrying this T cell receptor (beta chain) was recorded many times. Its specificity is unknown. This sample's time point: healthy volunteer bleed at 6 weeks. Unfractionated whole blood yielded total RNA. The data derive from a study of human T cells and chemical hapten exposure. Study results and limitations: Counts of TCRs above 1 in 1000 frequency stayed unchanged with DPC sensitization.

The study used a library that attached unique molecular identifiers to individual cDNA molecules. MiXCR, run by TCRdb on the RACE reads, gives a single entry per CDR3 protein. Found here are about 37,000 distinct CDR3 sequences, 5.5% of them singletons; the top ten hold 9.5% to 15%. The sample was whole blood. This clonotype was sampled from a human donor in good health. Some clones in this sample may be carry-over from other donors' samples.

CDR3 protein: CASSQGTVNTEAFF. Written as DNA, the CDR3 is TGCGCCAGCAGCCAGGGGACAGTAAACACTGAAGCTTTCTTT. The V call is TRBV4-3, the J call TRBJ1-1; 7 nucleotides line up with TRBD1. The CDR3 is 14 amino acids. Germline lookup yields CDR1 LGHNA and CDR2 YSLEER. V lost 3 bases and J lost 2; bases outside the gene matches: 3.